The 20 T cell receptor beta chains below all came from one sample that was sequenced in a study of post-analysis software for immune sequencing data. Study-level findings and limits: There were a handful of TRBV segments more frequent in patients than controls, and TRBV5-6, TRBV5-1 and TRBV20-1 were among them.

Unique molecular identifiers were built into the TCR beta cDNA libraries. TCRdb recomputed calls from the PCR reads with MiXCR, one row per CDR3 protein. The sample shows approximately 360,000 distinct CDR3 sequences, less than 35% of them seen only once. These receptors have no identified antigens. The sample taken for sequencing was blood. The receptor set was obtained from a girl aged 10 to 17 with multiple sclerosis.

This chain joins TRBV5-1 and TRBJ1-5; no clear D. Germline CDR1 reads SGHRS; CDR2 reads YFSETQ. This CDR3 has 14 residues. The germline V and J ends were trimmed by 0 bases and 5 bases, with 9 bases remaining between them. CDR3 residues: CASSLEAGYQPQHF. The CDR3 DNA is TGCGCCAGCAGCTTGGAGGCGGGGTATCAGCCCCAGCATTTT.

The CDR3 coding sequence is TGCGCCAGCAGCCCCGAAAGTCGCAATGAGCAGTTCTTC. It encodes CASSPESRNEQFF. J is TRBJ2-1 and V is TRBV4-1; no definite D call. V was trimmed by 4 bases and J by 6 bases, leaving 10 bases between them. The CDR3 runs 13 residues. CDR1 and CDR2 from the germline V gene are MGHRA and YSYEKL.

In its sample, this clonotype was seen a few times. The chain couples TRBV9 to TRBJ1-6; TRBD1 agrees at 8 bases. Germline V gene data show CDR1 as SGDLS and CDR2 as YYNGEE. The CDR3 is 14 amino acids. After removal of 3 bases from V and 9 bases from J, the junction contained 5 bases not matched to a gene. DNA for the CDR3: TGTGCCAGCAGCGCCAGGGGGCTGGGTTCACCCCTCCACTTT. Its translation: CASSARGLGSPLHF.

This chain uses TRBV7-2 with TRBJ2-7; 9 bases agree with TRBD1. The CDR3 contains 15 residues. Trimming at V came to 5 bases and at J to 2 bases, leaving 7 bases not matched to a gene. Germline values: CDR1 SGHTA, CDR2 FQGNSA. CDR3 region: CASSRGGTGPYEQYF. The DNA of the CDR3 is TGTGCCAGCAGCCGGGGAGGGACAGGGCCCTACGAGCAGTACTTC.

The chain couples TRBV13 to TRBJ1-1; D is uncertain. The germline V and J ends were trimmed by 3 bases and 1 base, with 3 bases remaining between them. The V gene's germline CDR1 is PRHDT and CDR2 FYEKMQ (reference sequence). This CDR3 has 12 amino acids. CDR3 sequence reads: CASSFSNTEAFF. CDR3 sequence (DNA): TGTGCCAGCAGCTTTTCGAACACTGAAGCTTTCTTT.

CDR3 residues: CASSYEAAGRAFF. Here the CDR3 DNA reads TGTGCCAGCAGTTACGAGGCGGCAGGGCGAGCTTTCTTT. V is TRBV6-5 and J is TRBJ1-1, with D tentatively TRBD1 (5 bases). Germline CDR1 reads MNHEY; CDR2 reads SVGAGI. V lost 2 bases to trimming and J lost 10 bases, with 14 bases between them. There are 13 residues in the CDR3.

The table lists this clonotype with a count of one. This chain connects TRBV12-3 or TRBV12-4 to TRBJ1-2; tentatively, D is TRBD1 (6 bases). CDR3 length: 12 amino acids. V was pared by 5 bases and J by 13 bases, with 17 bases between. CDR3 sequence reads: CASSNRGRGSTF. The CDR3 DNA reads TGTGCCAGCAGTAACCGCGGCAGGGGAAGCACCTTC.

This clonotype was seen more than once but under ten times. This chain links TRBV27 with TRBJ2-7; D is uncertain. Trimming removed 0 bases at V and 3 bases at J, with 12 bases between. This CDR3 has 15 residues. The V gene's germline CDR1 is MNHEY and CDR2 SMNVEV (reference sequence). CDR3 DNA sequence: TGTGCCAGCAGTTTATCATCGCGGACGGGCTACGAGCAGTACTTC. Residues: CASSLSSRTGYEQYF.

This chain joins TRBV13 and TRBJ2-4; TRBD1 matches 10 bases. Judging by the DNA end, TRBJ2-7 fits better; the J call may be wrong. Germline CDR1 and CDR2: PRHDT and FYEKMQ (reference sequence). The CDR3 is 14 amino acids. CDR3 region: CASSPPGQGNEQYF. CDR3 in DNA: TGTGCCAGCAGCCCACCGGGACAGGGGAACGAGCAGTACTTC.

This clonotype has just a few counts. This chain uses TRBV12-3 or TRBV12-4 with TRBJ1-2; D not certain. Deletions cut 5 bases from V and 6 bases from J, with 10 bases between. The CDR3 loop spans 12 amino acids. The CDR3 nucleotides are TGTGCCAGCAGTCCCGGGGTCGATGGCTACACCTTC. Translating it yields CASSPGVDGYTF.

The CDR3 DNA follows: TGCAGTGCTAGAGGAGAGCGGTCGGAGCAAGAGACCCAGTACTTC. Protein: CSARGERSEQETQYF. The chain couples TRBV20-1 to TRBJ2-5, with D maybe TRBD2 (5 bases). The germline gives CDR1 DFQATT, CDR2 SNEGSKA (reference sequence). The CDR3 has 15 residues. V lost 1 base, J lost 2 bases, and 14 bases lay in between.

This clonotype was counted a few times. CDR3 in DNA: TGCAGCGTTGGGGGCTCGGGACAGGGACATACAGATACGCAGTATTTT. Translated, it gives CSVGGSGQGHTDTQYF. The chain uses TRBV29-1 and TRBJ2-3; 9 nucleotides line up with TRBD1. After removal of 4 bases from V and 3 bases from J, the junction contained 11 bases not matched to a gene. The CDR3 sequence is 16 residues long. Germline-derived CDR1 and CDR2 are SQVTM and ANQGSEA.

This clonotype was detected only a few times. CDR3 amino acids: CASSQVGREGETQYF. CDR3 coding DNA: TGCGCCAGCAGCCAAGTAGGAAGAGAAGGGGAGACCCAGTACTTC. This chain uses TRBV4-1 with TRBJ2-5; the D is unclear. The length of the CDR3 is 15 residues. Germline V gives CDR1 MGHRA, CDR2 YSYEKL. Trimming pared 1 base from V and 5 bases from J, leaving 14 bases between.

This clonotype occurred many times. The gene calls are TRBV29-1 and TRBJ2-1; 8 bases are a match to TRBD1. This CDR3 has 16 residues. Germline CDR1 is SQVTM and CDR2 is ANQGSEA. J gave up 2 bases and V 1 base, and 7 bases lay outside the gene matches. The CDR3 spells CSVEVLDRVAYNEQFF. The DNA for the CDR3 is TGCAGCGTTGAAGTCTTGGACAGGGTCGCCTACAATGAGCAGTTCTTC.

The chain combines TRBV5-1 with TRBJ2-3; weak D call: TRBD1 (6 bases). This CDR3 has 17 amino acids. The V end lost 0 bases, the J end lost 0 bases, and 14 bases lay between the germline ends. CDR1 and CDR2 (germline): SGHRS, YFSETQ. CDR3 sequence reads: CASSLVDRTSSTDTQYF. Here the CDR3 DNA reads TGCGCCAGCAGCTTGGTAGACAGGACCTCTAGCACAGATACGCAGTATTTT.

The chain has TRBV5-1 and TRBJ1-2; maybe TRBD1 (5 bases). This CDR3 region has 13 residues. Germline CDR1 reads SGHRS; CDR2 reads YFSETQ. Between the trimmed V and J ends, which lost 0 bases and 4 bases, there was a span of 7 bases. The CDR3 loop reads CASSLGQLYGYTF. In DNA, the CDR3 is TGCGCCAGCAGCTTGGGACAGCTCTATGGCTACACCTTC.

This clonotype was seen a handful of times. The chain links TRBV5-6 to TRBJ2-6; possibly TRBD2 for D (5 bases). CDR1 and CDR2 (germline): SGHDT, YYEEEE. V shed 1 base and J shed 3 bases, with 14 bases lying between them. The CDR3 is 17 amino acids. CDR3 sequence (DNA): TGTGCCAGCAGCTTGTATAACCTACTAGGTGGGGCCAACGTCCTGACTTTC. This encodes CASSLYNLLGGANVLTF. Full variable domain (missing parts from reference TRBV5-6 and TRBJ2-6): DAGVTQSPTHLIKTRGQQVTLRCSPKSGHDTVSWYQQALGQGPQFIFQYYEEEERQRGNFPDRFSGHQFPNYSSELNVNALLLGDSALYLCASSLYNLLGGANVLTFGAGSRLTVL.

This clonotype was counted a few times. This chain uses TRBV20-1 with TRBJ2-7; 10 bases align to TRBD2. CDR3 length: 16 residues. Trimming at V came to 5 bases and at J to 6 bases, leaving 16 bases not matched to a gene. Germline CDR1 and CDR2: DFQATT and SNEGSKA (reference sequence). Here the CDR3 DNA reads TGCAGTGCTGCATACCCTATTCTAGCGGGGGTTCGCGAGCAGTACTTC. It is translated as CSAAYPILAGVREQYF.

This clonotype was picked up one time. At one end, the junction sequence differs from germline, possibly due to a read error. The V gene is TRBV2, the J gene TRBJ2-5, with 8 positions matching TRBD1. CDR1 is SNHLY, CDR2 FYNNEI, per germline. This CDR3 has 15 amino acids. The CDR3, as DNA: TGTGCCGGCAGTTTAGACGGGACAGGCCAAGAGACCCAGTACTTC. This codes for CAGSLDGTGQETQYF. The variable domain in full, with the rest retrieved from reference TRBV2 and TRBJ2-5, is EPEVTQTPSHQVTQMGQEVILRCVPISNHLYFYWYRQILGQKVEFLVSFYNNEISEKSEIFDDQFSVERPDGSNFTLKIRSTKLEDSAMYFCAGSLDGTGQETQYFGPGTRLLVL.

The chain joins TRBV4-2 to TRBJ1-4; 7 bases fit TRBD1. The CDR3 covers 16 residues. V trimming: 0 bases; J trimming: 6 bases; junction bases outside the gene matches: 7. CDR1 and CDR2 (germline): LGHNA, YNFKEQ. The CDR3 DNA follows: TGTGCCAGCAGCCAAGACGTGCGGCAGGGGGATGAAAAACTGTTTTTT. Translation: CASSQDVRQGDEKLFF.